This record looks at one T cell receptor (beta chain) sequence and its context. The data were obtained in a study of blood T cell repertoires in COVID-19. Study summary: Both acute and convalescent COVID-19 samples were obtained from the United States, Italy and Spain. The analysed material was cDNA or gDNA that came from T cells, B-cell-depleted T cells, or PBMCs.

Original processing methods: Cell counts per sample came from amplifying reference gene primers. Clones were read by immunoSEQ multiplex PCR, and TCRdb kept only the in-frame ones, dropping some. V and J calls and clone size are given by that table; D and trimming were obtained from the DNA. Here the sample spans about 210,000 clones, 70% to 90% being singletons. The CDR3 consists of 16 residues. Germline loops: CDR1 SEHNR, CDR2 FQNEAQ (reference sequence). Trimming removed 2 bases from V and 3 bases from J, with 16 bases in between. Clinical history reported by participants formed the basis on which cohorts were assigned.

The sequence came from a man between 25 and 39 years old with acute COVID-19. The specimen sequenced was PBMCs or T cells enriched from blood (not recorded which). The genes are TRBV7-9 and TRBJ2-5; D might be TRBD2 (6 bases). The DNA of the CDR3 is TGTGCCAGCAGCTTACTAGCATCTTGGGGGGAAGAGACCCAGTACTTC. Amino acid sequence: CASSLLASWGEETQYF.